The entry that follows covers one T cell receptor (beta chain) sequence. Antigen: not known. This specimen belongs to a study of cytomegalovirus exposure and HLA in healthy donors. General study results and limits: Cytomegalovirus association was assigned to about 150 TCR beta chains. Productive rates of about 90% or about 30% were seen for most TCR beta V segments in an earlier analysis. TCR beta sequences reportedly predicted most subjects' HLA-A and HLA-B alleles accurately.

The primer mix had 60 Vbeta and 13 Jbeta primers. Sequenced by immunoSEQ multiplex PCR; TCRdb stores in-frame clones only, minus some. This listing includes 200,000 or so clones. The CDR3 runs 16 residues. V shed 0 bases and J shed 0 bases, with 11 bases lying between them. Germline V gene lookup returns CDR1 SGDLS and CDR2 YYNGEE. The TCR comes from a boy younger than 18 in good health and CMV-seronegative. The sequenced sample consisted of PBMCs. V usage is TRBV9 and J usage is TRBJ2-3, with D perhaps matching TRBD2 (7 bases). The CDR3: CASSVVEGGSTDTQYF. The CDR3 DNA reads TGTGCCAGCAGCGTAGTTGAGGGGGGGAGCACAGATACGCAGTATTTT.